This TCR beta chain derives from a study of regulatory T cells in long-lasting Graves disease. Study in general: Graves' patients with a new diagnosis had received antithyroid drugs under 3 months.

The CDR3 is 17 residues long. Germline V gives CDR1 SNHLY, CDR2 FYNNEI. V lost 4 bases, J lost 4 bases, and 22 bases lay in between. At least ten counts were recorded for this clonotype. Time point meaning: newly diagnosed GD, antithyroid drugs for less than 3 months. From PBMCs, RNA was extracted and then used to make the TCR library. Arm-PCR with iRepertoire HTBI primers amplified the CDR3 regions for these TCR beta libraries. TCRdb processed the multiplex PCR reads anew with MiXCR; each CDR3 protein has one entry. Found here are approximately 350,000 distinct CDR3 sequences, about 11% of them singletons; the top ten hold approximately 19%. This sample also belongs to another study, concerning T cells in Graves' hyperthyroidism and ophthalmopathy. That study reports: Using the HTBI primer set, a first-round RT-PCR was run on the TCR CDR3. In simple terms, a model built on 13 V-J features told ophthalmopathy apart from stable hyperthyroidism.

The genes are TRBV2 and TRBJ1-1; no reliable D call. The origin of this receptor is a woman between 18 and 29 years old with Graves disease. The sample was peripheral blood mononuclear cells (PBMCs), taken at new diagnosis, from a patient treated with antithyroid drugs. The CDR3 sequence is CASSGISIELSTTEAFF. The CDR3 DNA is TGTGCCAGCAGTGGAATCTCGATAGAGTTGTCCACCACTGAAGCTTTCTTT.